Following are 28 T cell receptor beta chains from one sample sequenced in a study of cytomegalovirus exposure and HLA in healthy donors. Researchers ran the PCR with 60 Vbeta and 13 Jbeta primers. The table came from immunoSEQ multiplex PCR; TCRdb's copy has only in-frame clones and leaves some out. The repertoire consists of 150,000 to 200,000 clones, with more than 85% occurring once and the leading ten covering 1.5% to 2%. The sample consisted of PBMCs. Receptors were obtained from a woman between 18 and 29 years old in good health and CMV-seronegative.

The chain carries TRBV11-2 and TRBJ1-1, with a weak D call TRBD1 (5 bases). There are 16 residues in the CDR3. The germline V gene has CDR1 SGHAT and CDR2 FQNNGV. V lost 4 bases, J lost 0 bases, and 15 bases lay in between. This CDR3 is CASSSGGANLNTEAFF. For the CDR3, the DNA is TGTGCCAGCAGCTCCGGGGGAGCAAATTTGAACACTGAAGCTTTCTTT.

The chain is built from TRBV9 and TRBJ2-2; 9 nucleotides line up with TRBD2. The V segment lost 2 bases and the J segment 4 bases; nucleotides outside the gene matches: 6. The germline V gene encodes CDR1 SGDLS and CDR2 YYNGEE. There are 16 residues in the CDR3. CDR3 sequence: CASSVIAGAGTGELFF. The CDR3 bases are TGTGCCAGCAGCGTTATAGCGGGAGCGGGCACCGGGGAGCTGTTTTTT.

This clone was detected once. The rearrangement joins TRBV11-2 to TRBJ2-7; 7 bases line up with TRBD1. With 1 base clipped from V and 3 bases from J, the junction kept 6 bases outside the gene matches. CDR1 is SGHAT and CDR2 is FQNNGV in the germline V gene. The length of the CDR3 is 15 residues. The CDR3 DNA follows: TGTGCCAGCAGCTTAGTAGCAGGGGACAGCTACGAGCAGTACTTC. Its protein product is CASSLVAGDSYEQYF.

The chain has TRBV29-1 and TRBJ1-2, with 9 bases that match TRBD1. The ends lost 6 bases at V and 8 bases at J; junction bases unmatched: 7. Germline assignment: CDR1 SQVTM and CDR2 ANQGSEA. The CDR3 covers 12 residues. CDR3 protein: CSVDDRGLGYTF. CDR3 nucleotides: TGCAGCGTAGATGACAGGGGGTTGGGCTACACCTTC.

J is TRBJ1-3 and V is TRBV20-1; TRBD1 might be the D (5 bases). Germline assignment: CDR1 DFQATT and CDR2 SNEGSKA (reference sequence). The CDR3 runs 11 residues. The CDR3 is CNGAGGNTIYF. The CDR3, as DNA: TGCAATGGGGCAGGCGGAAACACCATATATTTT.

This clone has a handful of counts. The chain carries TRBV28 and TRBJ1-2, with TRBD1 as a possible D gene (6 bases). Germline CDR1 and CDR2: MDHEN and SYDVKM. This CDR3 has 14 residues. V shed 5 bases and J shed 7 bases, with 17 bases lying between them. The CDR3 here is CASSTPALQGGYTF. CDR3 DNA: TGTGCCAGCAGTACACCGGCTTTACAGGGTGGCTACACCTTC.

This clone was seen a few times. The chain couples TRBV6-1 to TRBJ1-1, with D unclear. This CDR3 spans 13 amino acids. The V gene lost 7 bases and the J gene lost 4 bases, with 13 bases spanning the gap. CDR1 and CDR2 (germline): MNHNS, SASEGT. The CDR3 DNA is TGTGCCAGCACTAGTGTCTCGAGCACTGAAGCTTTCTTT. Its translation: CASTSVSSTEAFF.

The chain carries TRBV6-5 and TRBJ2-5; 7 bases align to TRBD1. Germline-derived CDR1 and CDR2 are MNHEY and SVGAGI. Unmatched junction bases numbered 7, after V lost 2 bases and J lost 4 bases. This CDR3 is built from 15 residues. CDR3 nucleotides: TGTGCCAGCAGTTACAGACAGGGCGTGGGAGAGACCCAGTACTTC. This gives the protein CASSYRQGVGETQYF.

The rearrangement joins TRBV7-8 to TRBJ2-1, with D tentatively TRBD2 (7 bases). Trimming removed 2 bases from V and 4 bases from J, with 21 bases in between. The CDR3 has 18 amino acids. The germline V gene encodes CDR1 SGHVS and CDR2 FQNEAQ. CDR3 sequence: CASSLSFGGGHQYNEQFF. The CDR3 nucleotides read TGTGCCAGCAGCTTAAGTTTTGGGGGGGGGCACCAATACAATGAGCAGTTCTTC.

V gene TRBV7-6 combines with J gene TRBJ2-7; TRBD1 is a possible D gene (6 bases). This CDR3 comprises 13 residues. V was trimmed by 5 bases and J by 10 bases, leaving 18 bases between them. Germline loops: CDR1 SGHVS, CDR2 FNYEAQ. Here the CDR3 reads CASSPGHLQSQYF. The DNA for the CDR3 is TGTGCCAGCAGCCCGGGACATTTACAGTCCCAGTACTTC.

This sequence joins TRBV19 and TRBJ2-1; 10 bases line up with TRBD2. V dropped 5 bases and J dropped 7; count of bases not matched to a gene: 11. In germline, CDR1 is LNHDA, CDR2 SQIVND (reference sequence). The CDR3 spans 16 residues. CDR3 DNA sequence: TGTGCCAGTAGTGCCCGGACTAGCGGACCACAAAATGAGCAGTTCTTC. Translating it yields CASSARTSGPQNEQFF.

CDR3 sequence: CASSPGSPGELFF. The CDR3 DNA follows: TGTGCCAGCAGTCCGGGTTCCCCCGGGGAGCTGTTTTTT. The gene calls are TRBV6-4 and TRBJ2-2; D call uncertain. The CDR3 extends over 13 amino acids. Germline CDR1 MRHNA, CDR2 SNTAGT. Between the trimmed V and J ends, which lost 5 bases and 6 bases, there was a span of 10 bases.

This clone was picked up a small number of times. This chain links TRBV19 with TRBJ1-2, with D tentatively TRBD1 (5 bases). The CDR3 contains 15 residues. The V and J ends lost 6 bases and 4 bases respectively, with 18 bases between them. Germline V lookup: CDR1 LNHDA, CDR2 SQIVND (reference sequence). The CDR3 nucleotides are TGTGCCAGTAGGGTAGGGGTCAAAACCTCCTATGGCTACACCTTC. It codes for CASRVGVKTSYGYTF.

The chain has TRBV5-4 and TRBJ2-7, with D possibly matching TRBD1 (5 bases). CDR3 length equals 15 residues. The V and J ends lost 4 bases and 1 base respectively, with 15 bases between them. Germline loops: CDR1 SGHNT, CDR2 YYREEE (reference sequence). CDR3 loop: CASSPEWGRSYEQYF. As DNA, the CDR3 is TGTGCCAGCAGCCCGGAGTGGGGCAGGTCCTACGAGCAGTACTTC.

J is TRBJ1-5 and V is TRBV10-3; 8 bases align to TRBD1. Germline V gene lookup returns CDR1 ENHRY and CDR2 SYGVKD. The V segment lost 5 bases and the J segment 4 bases; nucleotides outside the gene matches: 7. This CDR3 has 15 residues. CDR3: CAISLTGAENQPQHF. The DNA of the CDR3 is TGTGCCATCAGTCTGACAGGGGCTGAGAATCAGCCCCAGCATTTT.

The CDR3 region is CASSLQVNTEAFF. In DNA form, the CDR3 reads TGTGCCAGCAGTTTACAGGTAAACACTGAAGCTTTCTTT. The V gene is TRBV27, the J gene TRBJ1-1, with D unclear. The CDR3 has 13 amino acids. Germline-derived CDR1 and CDR2 are MNHEY and SMNVEV (reference sequence). The V gene lost 2 bases and the J gene lost 2 bases, with 6 bases spanning the gap.

This sequence joins TRBV9 and TRBJ2-5; 10 nucleotides agree with TRBD2. Germline V lookup: CDR1 SGDLS, CDR2 YYNGEE. The CDR3 sequence is 16 residues long. V trimming: 2 bases; J trimming: 4 bases; junction bases outside the gene matches: 8. The chain's CDR3 is CASSVGAGGLAETQYF. CDR3 in DNA: TGTGCCAGCAGCGTCGGAGCGGGAGGGCTTGCAGAGACCCAGTACTTC.

This chain uses TRBV23-1 with TRBJ2-5, with TRBD2 identical over 16 bases. TRBV23-1 is placed among ORFs of uncertain function. The trim removed 3 bases at V and 4 bases at J, leaving 2 bases unmatched. This CDR3 is 16 amino acids long. The CDR3 DNA sequence: TGCGCCAGCAGTCAGGGACTAGCGGGAGGGCGAGAGACCCAGTACTTC. It encodes CASSQGLAGGRETQYF.

The chain recombines TRBV19 with TRBJ2-1; 11 bases match TRBD2. Per the germline V gene, CDR1 is LNHDA and CDR2 is SQIVND (reference sequence). The CDR3 covers 15 residues. Trimming at V came to 5 bases and at J to 8 bases, leaving 8 bases not matched to a gene. CDR3 protein: CASSPRLAGIYEQFF. CDR3 DNA: TGTGCCAGTAGTCCTCGACTAGCGGGAATCTATGAGCAGTTCTTC.

The V gene is TRBV25-1, the J gene TRBJ2-5, with TRBD1 as a possible D gene (6 bases). The CDR3 is 15 residues long. Trimming stripped 1 base from V and 5 bases from J, with 14 bases between. Germline-derived CDR1 and CDR2 are MGHDK and SYGVNS. CDR3 region: CASSEFQGLVETQYF. In DNA form, the CDR3 reads TGTGCCAGCAGTGAATTCCAGGGGCTCGTGGAGACCCAGTACTTC.

The gene calls are TRBV7-9 and TRBJ1-1; TRBD1 agrees at 7 bases. The V gene end was trimmed by 1 base and the J gene end by 3 bases; junction bases not matched to a gene: 5. Looked up from germline, CDR1 is SEHNR and CDR2 is FQNEAQ (reference sequence). The CDR3 sequence is 15 residues long. CDR3 amino acids: CASSLGGGWHTEAFF. In DNA, the CDR3 is TGTGCCAGCAGCTTAGGAGGGGGCTGGCACACTGAAGCTTTCTTT.

This chain joins TRBV19 and TRBJ2-1; D is unclear. The germline V and J ends were trimmed by 5 bases and 9 bases, with 14 bases remaining between them. CDR3 length: 13 residues. Germline CDR1 reads LNHDA; CDR2 reads SQIVND (reference sequence). CDR3 sequence reads: CASSPYLEGEQFF. The DNA of the CDR3 is TGTGCCAGTAGTCCGTACCTAGAAGGTGAGCAGTTCTTC.

The table lists this clone with a count of one. The rearrangement uses TRBV6-6 and TRBJ1-1, with no clear D. This CDR3 is 16 amino acids long. CDR1 and CDR2 from the germline V gene are MNHNY and SVGAGI (reference sequence). V lost 6 bases and J 1 base, leaving 18 bases between the germline ends. DNA of the CDR3: TGTGCCAGCAGCCCCCTACGGCAGGTGGGGAACACTGAAGCTTTCTTT. Translation gives CASSPLRQVGNTEAFF.

V gene TRBV27 combines with J gene TRBJ2-3; D perhaps matches TRBD1 (6 bases). V dropped 8 bases and J dropped 0 bases, with 15 bases sitting between them. The CDR3 is 15 residues long. CDR1 MNHEY and CDR2 SMNVEV come from the germline V gene (reference sequence). The CDR3: CASWDSQGSTDTQYF. The CDR3 bases are TGTGCCAGCTGGGATTCACAGGGTAGCACAGATACGCAGTATTTT.

The rearrangement uses TRBV28 and TRBJ1-3, with D hard to call. The length of the CDR3 is 13 residues. From germline, CDR1 is MDHEN and CDR2 SYDVKM. V gave up 5 bases and J gave up 1 base, with 6 bases separating them. The CDR3 is CASSPQSGNTIYF. The CDR3 coding sequence is TGTGCCAGCAGTCCCCAGTCTGGAAACACCATATATTTT.

The chain carries TRBV28 and TRBJ1-5; D is ambiguous. Germline V gene lookup returns CDR1 MDHEN and CDR2 SYDVKM. V was shortened by 3 bases and J by 0 bases, with 12 bases between the two germline ends. The CDR3 spans 16 residues. CDR3 residues: CASSLAAAYSNQPQHF. The DNA for the CDR3 is TGTGCCAGCAGTTTGGCGGCGGCTTATAGCAATCAGCCCCAGCATTTT. The entire variable domain, with the rest obtained from reference TRBV28 and TRBJ1-5, is as follows: DVKVTQSSRYLVKRTGEKVFLECVQDMDHENMFWYRQDPGLGLRLIYFSYDVKMKEKGDIPEGYSVSREKKERFSLILESASTNQTSMYLCASSLAAAYSNQPQHFGDGTRLSIL.

V is TRBV2 and J is TRBJ1-1, with a possible D match to TRBD1 (6 bases). The V gene's germline CDR1 is SNHLY and CDR2 FYNNEI. The CDR3 totals 14 residues. The germline V and J ends were trimmed by 4 bases and 5 bases, with 14 bases remaining between them. The CDR3 loop reads CASSASRGGTEAFF. CDR3 in DNA: TGTGCCAGCAGTGCAAGCAGGGGAGGGACTGAAGCTTTCTTT.

The chain carries TRBV5-4 and TRBJ2-5, with 7 bases that match TRBD1. The DNA end favors TRBJ2-7, so the J call may be wrong. Per the germline V gene, CDR1 is SGHNT and CDR2 is YYREEE (reference sequence). The CDR3 runs 14 residues. CDR3 protein: CASSLATGSYEQYF. DNA for the CDR3: TGTGCCAGCAGCTTGGCGACAGGGTCCTACGAGCAGTACTTC.